This T cell receptor (beta chain) emerged from a study of blood T cells in healthy people across ages. In germline, CDR1 is MNHEY, CDR2 SVGEGT. V dropped 4 bases and J dropped 3 bases, with 12 bases sitting between them. This CDR3 is built from 14 residues. This clonotype showed up just a few times. The antigen is unknown. With a J-beta primer mix and a sample-barcoded 5' primer, a second PCR ran 7 to 11 cycles. TCRdb called the 5' RACE reads again in MiXCR, with one record for every CDR3 protein. The table includes some 890,000 distinct CDR3 sequences, just under 30% detected once. Study-wide findings and caveats: Not knowing donor CMV status may have confounded expanded clonotype changes.

This sample was also put to use in a study of T cells of mothers and their children. That publication notes: At approximately 1.5 ug per 15 ul, all of the extracted RNA went into cDNA synthesis.

The sequence was obtained from a woman aged 35 to 49 in good health. This chain uses TRBV6-2 or TRBV6-3 with TRBJ1-1; D remains unclear. The sequencing input was blood. CDR3 in DNA: TGTGCCAGCAGTTTTGGGTCTCTACACACTGAAGCTTTCTTT. Translation gives CASSFGSLHTEAFF.